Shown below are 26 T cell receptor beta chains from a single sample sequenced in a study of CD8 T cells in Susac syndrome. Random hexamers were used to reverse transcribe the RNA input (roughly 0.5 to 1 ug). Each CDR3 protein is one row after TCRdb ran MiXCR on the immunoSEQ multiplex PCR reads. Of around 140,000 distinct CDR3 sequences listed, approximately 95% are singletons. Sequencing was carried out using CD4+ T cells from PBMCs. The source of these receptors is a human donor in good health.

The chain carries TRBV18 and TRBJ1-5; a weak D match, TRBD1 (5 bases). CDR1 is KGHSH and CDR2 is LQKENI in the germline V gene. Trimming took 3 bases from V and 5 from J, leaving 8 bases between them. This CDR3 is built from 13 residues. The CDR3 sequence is CASSPGGDQPQHF. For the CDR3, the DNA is TGTGCCAGCTCACCGGGGGGAGATCAGCCCCAGCATTTT.

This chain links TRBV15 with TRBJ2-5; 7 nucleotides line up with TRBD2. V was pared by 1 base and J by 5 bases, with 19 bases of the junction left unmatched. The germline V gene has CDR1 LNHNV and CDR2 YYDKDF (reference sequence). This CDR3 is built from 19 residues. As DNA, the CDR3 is TGTGCCACCAGCAGAGGGGCCCAAAGCACCTCGGGGGGTGGGGAGACCCAGTACTTC. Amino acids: CATSRGAQSTSGGGETQYF.

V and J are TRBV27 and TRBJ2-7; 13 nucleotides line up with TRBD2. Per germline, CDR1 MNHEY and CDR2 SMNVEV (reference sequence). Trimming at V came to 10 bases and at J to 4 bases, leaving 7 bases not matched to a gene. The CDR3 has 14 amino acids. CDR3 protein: CATFRTSGSYEQYF. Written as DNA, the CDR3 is TGTGCCACCTTCCGGACTAGCGGGAGTTACGAGCAGTACTTC.

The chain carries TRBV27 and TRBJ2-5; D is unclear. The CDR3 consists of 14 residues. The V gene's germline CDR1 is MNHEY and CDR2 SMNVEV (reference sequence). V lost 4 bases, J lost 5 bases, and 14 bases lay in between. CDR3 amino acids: CASSSLRIGETQYF. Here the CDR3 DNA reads TGTGCCAGCAGTTCCCTCCGAATAGGGGAGACCCAGTACTTC.

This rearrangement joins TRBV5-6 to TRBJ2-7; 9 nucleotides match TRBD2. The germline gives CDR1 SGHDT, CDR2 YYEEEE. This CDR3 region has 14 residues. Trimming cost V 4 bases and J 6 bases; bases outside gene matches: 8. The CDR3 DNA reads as TGTGCCAGCAGCGCGCCGGGACTAGCAGGCGAGCAGTACTTC. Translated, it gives CASSAPGLAGEQYF. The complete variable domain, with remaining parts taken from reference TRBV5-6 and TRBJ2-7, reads DAGVTQSPTHLIKTRGQQVTLRCSPKSGHDTVSWYQQALGQGPQFIFQYYEEEERQRGNFPDRFSGHQFPNYSSELNVNALLLGDSALYLCASSAPGLAGEQYFGPGTRLTVT.

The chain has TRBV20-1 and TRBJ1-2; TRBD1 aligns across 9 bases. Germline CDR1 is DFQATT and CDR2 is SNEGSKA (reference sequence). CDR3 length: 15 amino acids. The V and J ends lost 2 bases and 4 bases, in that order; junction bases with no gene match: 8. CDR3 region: CSARPFGQGSYGYTF. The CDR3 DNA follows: TGCAGTGCTAGACCTTTTGGACAGGGGAGCTATGGCTACACCTTC.

CDR3 DNA: TGCAGTGCCTCAGACTTGGGACAGGGGCGTGAAAAACTGTTTTTT. Its translation: CSASDLGQGREKLFF. The chain carries TRBV20-1 and TRBJ1-4; TRBD1 agrees at 10 bases. From germline, CDR1 is DFQATT and CDR2 SNEGSKA (reference sequence). Trimming at V came to 6 bases and at J to 7 bases, leaving 11 bases not matched to a gene. The CDR3 runs 15 residues.

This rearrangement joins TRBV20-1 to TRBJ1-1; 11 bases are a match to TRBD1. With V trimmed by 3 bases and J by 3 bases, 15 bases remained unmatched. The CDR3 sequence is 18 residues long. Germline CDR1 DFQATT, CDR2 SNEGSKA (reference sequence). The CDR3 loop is CSASHRDRGSALDTEAFF. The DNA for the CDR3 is TGCAGTGCTAGTCACAGGGACAGGGGGTCTGCCCTGGACACTGAAGCTTTCTTT.

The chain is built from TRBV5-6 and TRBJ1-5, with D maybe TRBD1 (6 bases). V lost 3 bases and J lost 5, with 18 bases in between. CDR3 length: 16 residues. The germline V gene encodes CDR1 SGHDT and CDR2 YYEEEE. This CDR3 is CASSSGGGQNYQPQHF. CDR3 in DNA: TGTGCCAGCAGCTCCGGAGGGGGTCAGAACTATCAGCCCCAGCATTTT.

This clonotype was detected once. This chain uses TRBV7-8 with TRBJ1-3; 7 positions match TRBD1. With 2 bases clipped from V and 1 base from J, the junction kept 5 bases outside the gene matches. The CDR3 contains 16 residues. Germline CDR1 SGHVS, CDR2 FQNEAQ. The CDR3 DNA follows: TGTGCCAGCAGCTTAACACAGGGGCTTTCTGGAAACACCATATATTTT. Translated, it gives CASSLTQGLSGNTIYF.

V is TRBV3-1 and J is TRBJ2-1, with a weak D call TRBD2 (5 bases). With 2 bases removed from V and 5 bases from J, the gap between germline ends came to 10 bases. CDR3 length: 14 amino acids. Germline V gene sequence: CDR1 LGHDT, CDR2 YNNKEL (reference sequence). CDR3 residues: CASSQPGGDNEQFF. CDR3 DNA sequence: TGTGCCAGCAGCCAACCCGGAGGAGACAATGAGCAGTTCTTC.

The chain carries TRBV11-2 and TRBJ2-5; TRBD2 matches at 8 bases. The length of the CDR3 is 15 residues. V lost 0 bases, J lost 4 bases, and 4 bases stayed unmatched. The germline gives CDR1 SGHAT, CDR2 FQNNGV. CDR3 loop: CASSLEGLGAETQYF. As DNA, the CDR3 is TGTGCCAGCAGCTTAGAGGGACTAGGGGCAGAGACCCAGTACTTC.

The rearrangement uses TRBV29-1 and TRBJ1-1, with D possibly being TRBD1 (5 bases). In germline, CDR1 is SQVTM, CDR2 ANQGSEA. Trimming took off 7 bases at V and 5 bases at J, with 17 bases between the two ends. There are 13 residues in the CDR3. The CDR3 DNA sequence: TGCAGCGCCGGCGCGGGGCTAGGAACTGAAGCTTTCTTT. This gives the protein CSAGAGLGTEAFF.

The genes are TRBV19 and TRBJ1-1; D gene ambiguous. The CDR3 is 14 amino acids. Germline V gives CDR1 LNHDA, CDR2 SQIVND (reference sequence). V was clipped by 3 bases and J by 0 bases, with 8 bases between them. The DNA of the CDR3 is TGTGCCAGTAGTATCAAGGCATTGAACACTGAAGCTTTCTTT. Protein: CASSIKALNTEAFF.

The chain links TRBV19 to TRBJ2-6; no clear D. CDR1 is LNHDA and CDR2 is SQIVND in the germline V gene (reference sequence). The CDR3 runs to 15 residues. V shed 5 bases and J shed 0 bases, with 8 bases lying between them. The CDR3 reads CASSVDDSGANVLTF. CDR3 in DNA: TGTGCCAGTAGTGTCGACGACTCTGGGGCCAACGTCCTGACTTTC.

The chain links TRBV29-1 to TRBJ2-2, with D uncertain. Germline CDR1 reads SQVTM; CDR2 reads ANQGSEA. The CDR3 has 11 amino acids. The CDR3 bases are TGCGTTTCAGCGATCCCCGGGGAGCTGTTTTTT. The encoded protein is CVSAIPGELFF.

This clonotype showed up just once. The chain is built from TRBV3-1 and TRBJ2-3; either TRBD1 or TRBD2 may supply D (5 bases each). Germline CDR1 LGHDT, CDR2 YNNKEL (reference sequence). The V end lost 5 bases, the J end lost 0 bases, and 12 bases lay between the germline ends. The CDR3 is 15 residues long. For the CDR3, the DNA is TGTGCCAGCAGCTACTCCTGGGGGAGCACAGATACGCAGTATTTT. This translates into CASSYSWGSTDTQYF.

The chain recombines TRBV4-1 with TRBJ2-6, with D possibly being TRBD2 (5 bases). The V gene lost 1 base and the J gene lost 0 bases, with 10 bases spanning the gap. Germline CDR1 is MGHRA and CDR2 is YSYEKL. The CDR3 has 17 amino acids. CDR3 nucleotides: TGCGCCAGCAGCCAAGTCACGGCGGGCTCTGGGGCCAACGTCCTGACTTTC. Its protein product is CASSQVTAGSGANVLTF.

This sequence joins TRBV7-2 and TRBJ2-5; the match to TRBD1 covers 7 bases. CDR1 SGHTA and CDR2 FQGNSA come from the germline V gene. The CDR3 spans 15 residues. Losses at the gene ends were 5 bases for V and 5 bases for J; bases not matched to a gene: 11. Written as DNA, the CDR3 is TGTGCCAGCAGCGCCCAGGGGGTAAAAGGGGAGACCCAGTACTTC. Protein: CASSAQGVKGETQYF.

CDR3 DNA: TGTGCCAGCGGATTACAGGGTATACTTAACACTGAAGCTTTCTTT. This codes for CASGLQGILNTEAFF. The chain is built from TRBV28 and TRBJ1-1; D might be TRBD1 (6 bases). V was pared by 8 bases and J by 2 bases, with 18 bases between. This CDR3 is 15 amino acids long. CDR1 is MDHEN, CDR2 SYDVKM, per germline.

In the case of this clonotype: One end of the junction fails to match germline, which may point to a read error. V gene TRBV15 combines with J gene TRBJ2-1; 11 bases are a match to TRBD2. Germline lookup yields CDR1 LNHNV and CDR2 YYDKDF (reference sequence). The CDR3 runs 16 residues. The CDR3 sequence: CATSRELAGVYSEQFF. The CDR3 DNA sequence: TGTGCCACCAGCAGAGAACTAGCGGGAGTGTACAGTGAGCAGTTCTTC. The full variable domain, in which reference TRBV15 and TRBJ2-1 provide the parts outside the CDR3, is DAMVIQNPRYQVTQFGKPVTLSCSQTLNHNVMYWYQQKSSQAPKLLFHYYDKDFNNEADTPDNFQSRRPNTSFCFLDIRSPGLGDTAMYLCATSRELAGVYSEQFFGPGTRLTVL.

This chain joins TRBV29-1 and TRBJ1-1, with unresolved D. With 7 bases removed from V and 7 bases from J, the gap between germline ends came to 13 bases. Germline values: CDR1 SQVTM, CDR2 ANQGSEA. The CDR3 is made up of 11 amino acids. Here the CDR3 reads CSAYSNHEAFF. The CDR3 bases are TGCAGCGCGTACAGCAACCATGAAGCTTTCTTT.

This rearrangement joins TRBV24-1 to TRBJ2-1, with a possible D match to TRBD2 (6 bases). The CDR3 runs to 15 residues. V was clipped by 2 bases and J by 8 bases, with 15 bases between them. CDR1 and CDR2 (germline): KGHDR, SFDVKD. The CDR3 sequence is CATSDSNGRADEQFF. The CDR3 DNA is TGTGCCACCAGTGATTCGAACGGGAGAGCCGATGAGCAGTTCTTC.

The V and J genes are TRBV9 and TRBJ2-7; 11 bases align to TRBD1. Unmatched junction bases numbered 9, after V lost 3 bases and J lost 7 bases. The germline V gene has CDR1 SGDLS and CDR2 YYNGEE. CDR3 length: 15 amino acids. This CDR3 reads CASSGTGTGGLEQYF. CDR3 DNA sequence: TGTGCCAGCAGCGGAACCGGGACAGGGGGGTTAGAGCAGTACTTC.

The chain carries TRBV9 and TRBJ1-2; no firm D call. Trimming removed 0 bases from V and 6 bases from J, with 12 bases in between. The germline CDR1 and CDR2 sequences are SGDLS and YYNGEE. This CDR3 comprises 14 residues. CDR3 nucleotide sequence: TGTGCCAGCAGCGTAGAAGCGACCCATGATGGCTACACCTTC. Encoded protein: CASSVEATHDGYTF.

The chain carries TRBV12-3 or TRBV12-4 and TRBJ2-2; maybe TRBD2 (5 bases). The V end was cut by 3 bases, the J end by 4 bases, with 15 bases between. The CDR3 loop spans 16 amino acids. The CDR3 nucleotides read TGTGCCAGCAGTTTTGGGCTAGCAGGAACCACCGGGGAGCTGTTTTTT. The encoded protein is CASSFGLAGTTGELFF.